These T cell receptor beta chains were read from a single sample in a study of blood T cell repertoires in COVID-19. Profiled with immunoSEQ multiplex PCR; TCRdb holds only in-frame clones, not every one. The sample holds more than 110,000 clones, roughly 84% seen once. The specimen sequenced was peripheral blood. The receptors shown here come from a woman in her fifties or sixties with acute or convalescent COVID-19. The CDR3 runs from the conserved cysteine through the conserved F or W. A D gene is named only where the DNA matches it firmly. The listing skips clone size in some rows; elsewhere it reads once, few, many or a size class.

TRBD2 TRBJ2-3 TRBV7-3 once CASSLRAGGGRDTQYF TGTGCCAGCAGCTTACGAGCGGGAGGGGGAAGGGATACGCAGTATTTT
TRBD1 TRBJ2-5 TRBV18 . CASSPSGTGRSMGETQYF TGTGCCAGCTCACCCTCCGGGACAGGGAGATCGATGGGAGAGACCCAGTACTTC
. TRBJ2-7 TRBV24-1 . CATSDSTSEGWDEQYF TGTGCCACCAGTGATAGTACCAGTGAGGGATGGGACGAGCAGTACTTC
TRBD1 TRBJ2-3 TRBV28 . CASSRGGTGGVNTQYF TGTGCCAGCAGTAGGGGAGGGACAGGGGGCGTGAATACGCAGTATTTT
. TRBJ2-3 TRBV2 . CASKEARSTDTQYF TGTGCCAGCAAAGAGGCGAGGAGCACAGATACGCAGTATTTT
. TRBJ1-3 TRBV19 . CASSTENSSGNTIYF TGTGCCAGTAGTACTGAGAACTCCTCTGGAAACACCATATATTTT
TRBD1 TRBJ1-4 TRBV13 . CASSLDRGGNNEKLFF TGTGCCAGCAGCTTGGACAGGGGGGGCAATAATGAAAAACTGTTTTTT
TRBD1 TRBJ1-5 TRBV6-5 . CASHPGGVNQPQHF TGTGCCAGCCACCCAGGGGGAGTCAATCAGCCCCAGCATTTT
TRBD2 TRBJ2-7 TRBV7-6 . CASSLATSGSPGYEQYF TGTGCCAGCAGCTTAGCGACTAGCGGTTCGCCGGGTTACGAGCAGTACTTC
TRBD2 TRBJ2-7 TRBV10-3 few CAIKPSGNYEQYF TGTGCCATCAAACCTAGCGGAAACTACGAGCAGTACTTC
TRBD1 TRBJ2-1 TRBV6-5 . CASSNRGNSYNEQFF TGTGCCAGCAGCAACAGGGGGAACTCCTACAATGAGCAGTTCTTC
TRBD2 TRBJ2-1 TRBV5-1 once CASSPGLAGVNEQFF TGCGCCAGCAGCCCGGGACTAGCGGGAGTAAATGAGCAGTTCTTC
. TRBJ1-1 TRBV6-5 few CASSPPGRATEAFF TGTGCCAGCAGCCCCCCGGGGAGGGCCACTGAAGCTTTCTTT
. TRBJ1-6 TRBV5-4 many CASSFYGLYSPLHF TGTGCCAGCAGCTTTTATGGCCTTTATTCACCCCTCCACTTT
TRBD1 TRBJ1-1 TRBV28 . CASSSHGQGGSEAFF TGTGCCAGCAGTTCCCATGGACAGGGAGGTTCTGAAGCTTTCTTT
TRBD1 TRBJ1-1 TRBV11-3 . CASRSRDRGSGTEAFF TGTGCCAGCAGGAGCCGGGACAGGGGGTCCGGCACTGAAGCTTTCTTT
. TRBJ1-1 TRBV24-1 . CATSAGTRNTEAFF TGTGCCACCAGTGCTGGGACAAGGAACACTGAAGCTTTCTTT
. TRBJ2-1 TRBV9 . CASSALQGGSYNEQFF TGTGCCAGCAGCGCCCTACAGGGAGGGTCCTACAATGAGCAGTTCTTC
TRBD1 TRBJ2-7 TRBV18 few CASSPRTGYEQYF TGTGCCAGCTCACCACGGACAGGGTATGAGCAGTACTTC
. TRBJ2-7 TRBV11-2 . CASSLVGITYEQYF TGTGCCAGCAGCTTAGTCGGGATCACCTACGAGCAGTACTTC
. TRBJ1-1 TRBV6-5 . CASSYGESAFF TGTGCCAGCAGTTACGGGGAGTCAGCTTTCTTT
TRBD1 TRBJ1-5 TRBV29-1 . CSVEDYRGRCNQPQHF TGCAGCGTTGAGGACTACAGGGGGCGATGCAATCAGCCCCAGCATTTT
TRBD2 TRBJ2-4 TRBV6-2/TRBV6-3 . CASSYSTGLAFRNIQYF TGTGCCAGCAGTTACTCGACAGGACTAGCCTTCCGGAACATTCAGTACTTC
. TRBJ2-1 TRBV7-9 few CAEGGSEFF TGTGCGGAGGGCGGGTCTGAGTTCTTC